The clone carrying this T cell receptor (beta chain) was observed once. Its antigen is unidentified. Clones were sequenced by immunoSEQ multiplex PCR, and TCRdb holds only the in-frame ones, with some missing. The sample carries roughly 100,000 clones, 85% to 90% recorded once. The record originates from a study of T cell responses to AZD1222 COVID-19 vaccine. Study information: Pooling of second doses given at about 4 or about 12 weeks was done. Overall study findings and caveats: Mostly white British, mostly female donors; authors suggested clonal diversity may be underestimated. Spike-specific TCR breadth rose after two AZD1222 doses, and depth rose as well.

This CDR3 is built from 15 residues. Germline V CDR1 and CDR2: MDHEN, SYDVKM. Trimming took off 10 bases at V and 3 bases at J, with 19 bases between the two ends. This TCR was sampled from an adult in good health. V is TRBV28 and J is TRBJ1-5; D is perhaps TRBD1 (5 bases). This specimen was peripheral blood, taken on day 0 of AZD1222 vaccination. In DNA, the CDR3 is TGTGCCACTACGACAGTTAGTGTCGTCAATCAGCCCCAGCATTTT. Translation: CATTTVSVVNQPQHF.